The 10 T cell receptor beta chains reported below all come from one sample, sequenced in a study of identical twins. In TCRdb, the 5' RACE reads were re-called with MiXCR into one record per CDR3 protein. This sample has a few hundred thousand distinct CDR3 sequences; roughly 9% occur once, and the top ten carry 6% to 8.5%. The sample also formed part of further work on yellow fever vaccine responses in identical twins.

The sample comprised CD8+ T cells sorted from blood. These receptor sequences come from a woman under 30 in good health.

V is TRBV6-2 or TRBV6-3 and J is TRBJ2-1; 9 nucleotides line up with TRBD2. This CDR3 comprises 15 residues. Germline CDR1 MNHEY, CDR2 SVGEGT. J lost 4 bases, V lost 5 bases, and 6 bases had no gene match. The CDR3 loop is CASSVASGAYNEQFF. In DNA form, the CDR3 reads TGTGCCAGCAGTGTGGCTAGCGGGGCTTACAATGAGCAGTTCTTC.

This clonotype appeared a few times. The chain has TRBV7-6 and TRBJ2-1; 10 nucleotides line up with TRBD1. The CDR3 contains 15 residues. Germline CDR1 and CDR2: SGHVS and FNYEAQ. The junction had 10 bases not matched to a gene; V was cut back by 6 bases and J by 8 bases. The CDR3 DNA reads TGTGCCAGCAGTCTACCGGGACAGGGGACCGATGAGCAGTTCTTC. As protein: CASSLPGQGTDEQFF. Combining the CDR3 with reference TRBV7-6 and TRBJ2-1 gives the whole variable domain GAGVSQSPRYKVTKRGQDVALRCDPISGHVSLYWYRQALGQGPEFLTYFNYEAQQDKSGLPNDRFSAERPEGSISTLTIQRTEQRDSAMYRCASSLPGQGTDEQFFGPGTRLTVL.

In its sample, this clonotype was seen many times. The chain combines TRBV15 with TRBJ1-1; D remains ambiguous. Germline values: CDR1 LNHNV, CDR2 YYDKDF (reference sequence). Trimming pared 0 bases from V and 8 bases from J, leaving 10 bases between. The CDR3 has 13 residues. The CDR3 is CATSRDRDREAFF. DNA for the CDR3: TGTGCCACCAGCAGAGATAGGGATCGGGAAGCTTTCTTT.

V is TRBV12-3 or TRBV12-4 and J is TRBJ1-2; TRBD1 might be the D (6 bases). The germline V and J ends were trimmed by 7 bases and 7 bases, with 19 bases remaining between them. The CDR3 contains 14 residues. CDR3 nucleotides: TGTGCCAGCAAACCTTCCGGGGGCGCGATTGGCTACACCTTC. This translates into CASKPSGGAIGYTF.

This clonotype has a count of ten or more. The V and J genes are TRBV29-1 and TRBJ2-1; weak D call: TRBD2 (5 bases). The CDR3 contains 13 residues. V lost 2 bases and J 8 bases, leaving 13 bases between the germline ends. Per germline, CDR1 SQVTM and CDR2 ANQGSEA. The CDR3 DNA sequence: TGCAGCGTTGAAATTTGGGCGGAGGATGAGCAGTTCTTC. Translating it yields CSVEIWAEDEQFF.

A few counts support this clonotype. V gene TRBV28 combines with J gene TRBJ2-3; D unresolved. V was shortened by 7 bases and J by 3 bases, with 17 bases between the two germline ends. Germline V gives CDR1 MDHEN, CDR2 SYDVKM. This CDR3 is built from 15 residues. The CDR3 DNA reads TGTGCCAGCATTAAGGAGCCGGTGGGAACAGATACGCAGTATTTT. It yields the protein CASIKEPVGTDTQYF.

Only a few counts were recorded for this clonotype. The chain combines TRBV5-1 with TRBJ1-1, with D unresolved. The CDR3 sequence is 16 residues long. Trimming cost V 1 base and J 3 bases, with 16 bases left between them. CDR1 is SGHRS and CDR2 is YFSETQ in the germline V gene. The CDR3 reads CASSLYGSGLDTEAFF. In nucleotides, the CDR3 is TGCGCCAGCAGCTTGTATGGGTCCGGGCTGGACACTGAAGCTTTCTTT.

This clonotype was seen a handful of times. DNA of the CDR3: TGTGCCAGCAGGGATCAGGGAGCTGAAAAACTGTTTTTT. Protein product: CASRDQGAEKLFF. The chain couples TRBV7-2 to TRBJ1-4; weak D call: TRBD1 (5 bases). Between the trimmed V and J ends, which lost 6 bases and 7 bases, there was a span of 12 bases. This CDR3 contains 13 residues. Germline values: CDR1 SGHTA, CDR2 FQGNSA. Filled out from reference TRBV7-2 and TRBJ1-4, the complete variable domain reads GAGVSQSPSNKVTEKGKDVELRCDPISGHTALYWYRQSLGQGLEFLIYFQGNSAPDKSGLPSDRFSAERTGGSVSTLTIQRTQQEDSAVYLCASRDQGAEKLFFGSGTQLSVL.

This clonotype was detected many times. The chain joins TRBV27 to TRBJ2-7; D may be TRBD1 (6 bases). Trimming removed 3 bases at V and 2 bases at J, with 14 bases between. This CDR3 is 15 amino acids long. CDR1 and CDR2 from the germline V gene are MNHEY and SMNVEV (reference sequence). The CDR3 coding sequence is TGTGCCAGCAGTTTTTTGGACAGAAAAACCTACGAGCAGTACTTC. The encoded protein is CASSFLDRKTYEQYF.

This clonotype came up a few times. V gene TRBV10-2 combines with J gene TRBJ2-3; 11 bases fit TRBD2. This CDR3 spans 16 amino acids. Germline CDR1 reads WSHSY; CDR2 reads SAAADI. V lost 7 bases, J lost 2 bases, and 8 bases stayed unmatched. DNA for the CDR3: TGCGCCAGCATAGGACTAGCGGGCGACCTCACAGATACGCAGTATTTT. The encoded protein is CASIGLAGDLTDTQYF.